A single sample is the source of the 17 T cell receptor beta chains below, sequenced in a study of blood T cell repertoires in COVID-19. Assay used: immunoSEQ multiplex PCR; TCRdb lists only in-frame clones, some missing. The sample includes 110,000 to 150,000 clones, around 86% seen only once; the top ten take roughly 4%. Material for sequencing was peripheral blood. The receptors derive from an elderly woman with acute or convalescent COVID-19.

The chain uses TRBV7-9 and TRBJ2-3, with a possible D match to TRBD2 (5 bases). Trimming shortened V by 0 bases and J by 2 bases, and 9 bases separated the two germline ends. The CDR3 covers 15 residues. Germline V gene data show CDR1 as SEHNR and CDR2 as FQNEAQ (reference sequence). The CDR3 region is CASSLASSYTDTQYF. CDR3 nucleotide sequence: TGTGCCAGCAGCTTAGCGTCTAGCTACACAGATACGCAGTATTTT.

The chain is built from TRBV5-6 and TRBJ2-6, with D tentatively TRBD2 (5 bases). V was trimmed by 0 bases and J by 0 bases, leaving 10 bases between them. The germline gives CDR1 SGHDT, CDR2 YYEEEE. There are 17 residues in the CDR3. CDR3 sequence: CASSLEITSSGANVLTF. CDR3 coding DNA: TGTGCCAGCAGCTTGGAAATTACTAGCTCTGGGGCCAACGTCCTGACTTTC.

This rearrangement joins TRBV6-5 to TRBJ2-3; possible D gene TRBD1, 5 bases. This CDR3 spans 11 amino acids. Trimming left V 5 bases short and J 5 bases short, with 5 bases between. In germline, CDR1 is MNHEY, CDR2 SVGAGI. CDR3 DNA sequence: TGTGCCAGCAGTACAGGAGATACGCAGTATTTT. Its protein product is CASSTGDTQYF.

In this sample, this clone turned up once. V gene TRBV5-1 combines with J gene TRBJ2-7; 12 nucleotides agree with TRBD1. The V gene's germline CDR1 is SGHRS and CDR2 YFSETQ. Unmatched junction bases numbered 9, after V lost 5 bases and J lost 6 bases. The CDR3 runs to 15 residues. CDR3 coding DNA: TGCGCCAGCAGTAGGGGGGACAGGGGGCGCGGCGAGCAGTACTTC. Residues: CASSRGDRGRGEQYF.

The genes are TRBV7-6 and TRBJ1-2, with TRBD1 identical over 10 bases. The CDR3 runs 17 residues. V was clipped by 4 bases and J by 0 bases; unmatched bases: 8. The germline CDR1 and CDR2 sequences are SGHVS and FNYEAQ. The CDR3 DNA follows: TGTGCCAGCAGCTATTCGTGGGGACAGGGGACTAACTATGGCTACACCTTC. It codes for CASSYSWGQGTNYGYTF.

The chain combines TRBV5-6 with TRBJ2-1; 9 positions agree with TRBD1. The CDR3 covers 14 residues. Trimming at V came to 2 bases and at J to 16 bases, leaving 13 bases not matched to a gene. Germline V gives CDR1 SGHDT, CDR2 YYEEEE. The CDR3 bases are TGTGCCAGCAGCTTCGGGACAGGGTGGCCCGGGAGATTCTTC. Translation gives CASSFGTGWPGRFF.

This rearrangement joins TRBV29-1 to TRBJ2-1; D ambiguous. The germline CDR1 and CDR2 sequences are SQVTM and ANQGSEA. The CDR3 extends over 14 amino acids. Trimming cost V 3 bases and J 1 base, with 10 bases left between them. Written as DNA, the CDR3 is TGCAGCGTTGACTCAAGCCTTTCCTACAATGAGCAGTTCTTC. Its translation: CSVDSSLSYNEQFF.

The chain links TRBV6-5 to TRBJ1-5; 8 bases are shared with TRBD1. Trimming at V came to 5 bases and at J to 5 bases, leaving 5 bases not matched to a gene. Germline values: CDR1 MNHEY, CDR2 SVGAGI. This CDR3 contains 14 residues. The CDR3: CASSRTGGDQPQHF. DNA of the CDR3: TGTGCCAGCAGTCGCACAGGGGGGGATCAGCCCCAGCATTTT.

The chain joins TRBV5-1 to TRBJ1-3, with 8 bases that match TRBD1. From germline, CDR1 is SGHRS and CDR2 YFSETQ. Trimming took 4 bases from V and 1 from J; bases not matched to a gene: 10. This CDR3 contains 17 residues. This chain's CDR3 is CASSRRTGFRSGNTIYF. DNA of the CDR3: TGCGCCAGCAGCCGTAGGACAGGGTTCCGGTCTGGAAACACCATATATTTT.

V is TRBV28 and J is TRBJ2-1; no clear D. The germline CDR1 and CDR2 sequences are MDHEN and SYDVKM. The CDR3 sequence is 12 residues long. V shed 1 base and J shed 5 bases, with 3 bases lying between them. The CDR3 DNA sequence: TGTGCCAGCAGTTTATACAACAATGAGCAGTTCTTC. Protein product: CASSLYNNEQFF.

The chain combines TRBV5-8 with TRBJ2-2, with TRBD1 identical over 9 bases. Unmatched junction bases numbered 7, after V lost 3 bases and J lost 4 bases. CDR3 size: 16 residues. Germline CDR1 is SGHTS and CDR2 is YDEGEE. CDR3 sequence reads: CASSWGQGSSTGELFF. CDR3 sequence (DNA): TGTGCCAGCAGCTGGGGACAGGGAAGCTCCACCGGGGAGCTGTTTTTT. The variable domain in full, with the rest retrieved from reference TRBV5-8 and TRBJ2-2, is EAGVTQSPTHLIKTRGQQATLRCSPISGHTSVYWYQQALGLGLQFLLWYDEGEERNRGNFPPRFSGRQFPNYSSELNVNALELEDSALYLCASSWGQGSSTGELFFGEGSRLTVL.

The J gene is TRBJ2-2, the V gene TRBV4-2; 10 positions match TRBD2. The junction had 8 bases not matched to a gene; V was cut back by 6 bases and J by 10 bases. This CDR3 has 14 residues. In germline, CDR1 is LGHNA, CDR2 YNFKEQ. CDR3 nucleotides: TGTGCCAGCAGTGAGCGGGAGGGCAATTTGGAGCTGTTTTTT. Its protein product is CASSEREGNLELFF.

The chain combines TRBV18 with TRBJ1-5; possibly TRBD1 for D (6 bases). Germline-derived CDR1 and CDR2 are KGHSH and LQKENI. V was trimmed by 2 bases and J by 4 bases, leaving 12 bases between them. The CDR3 extends over 15 amino acids. This chain's CDR3 is CASSPIEGVNQPQHF. In DNA, the CDR3 is TGTGCCAGCTCACCAATTGAGGGGGTGAATCAGCCCCAGCATTTT.

V is TRBV7-9 and J is TRBJ1-6, with D tentatively TRBD1 (5 bases). The CDR3 covers 13 residues. Trimming pared 1 base from V and 15 bases from J, leaving 13 bases between. The germline CDR1 and CDR2 sequences are SEHNR and FQNEAQ (reference sequence). CDR3 amino acids: CASSLVDWTHLHF. As DNA, the CDR3 is TGTGCCAGCAGCTTAGTAGACTGGACACACCTCCACTTT. Full variable domain (missing parts from reference TRBV7-9 and TRBJ1-6): DTGVSQNPRHKITKRGQNVTFRCDPISEHNRLYWYRQTLGQGPEFLTYFQNEAQLEKSRLLSDRFSAERPKGSFSTLEIQRTEQGDSAMYLCASSLVDWTHLHFGNGTRLTVT.

The chain employs TRBV5-1 and TRBJ1-1, with D perhaps matching TRBD1 (5 bases). Germline CDR1 and CDR2: SGHRS and YFSETQ. The CDR3 totals 13 residues. Trimming removed 3 bases from V and 3 bases from J, with 9 bases in between. The CDR3 sequence is CASSSTGYTEAFF. The CDR3 region has the DNA TGCGCCAGCAGCTCTACAGGATACACTGAAGCTTTCTTT.

V gene TRBV28 combines with J gene TRBJ1-1; D is possibly TRBD1 (6 bases). Germline CDR1 MDHEN, CDR2 SYDVKM. This CDR3 has 16 residues. The V end was cut by 6 bases, the J end by 4 bases, with 21 bases between. CDR3 bases: TGTGCCAGCAGCCCAGCCGGCTGGGGGCGCGGCACTGAAGCTTTCTTT. This encodes CASSPAGWGRGTEAFF.

This chain uses TRBV28 with TRBJ2-7; tentative D call: TRBD1 (6 bases). The length of the CDR3 is 14 residues. Germline CDR1 reads MDHEN; CDR2 reads SYDVKM. V was shortened by 6 bases and J by 0 bases, with 12 bases between the two germline ends. DNA of the CDR3: TGTGCCAGCAGCCGAACAGGGAGCTCCTACGAGCAGTACTTC. This sequence encodes CASSRTGSSYEQYF.